This TCR beta chain is from a study of control samples from healthy donors and cancer patients. Trimming shortened V by 7 bases and J by 8 bases, and 11 bases separated the two germline ends. Germline CDR1 is MDHEN and CDR2 is SYDVKM. This CDR3 region has 12 residues. TCRdb's copy holds only in-frame clones and misses some; the assay was immunoSEQ multiplex PCR. Found here are some 200,000 clones, just under 95% of them singletons; the top ten hold roughly 1.6%. The receptor was isolated from a middle-aged man in good health. Sequencing used blood. J is TRBJ1-4 and V is TRBV28; D is undetermined. The CDR3 sequence: CASKEGNEKLFF. The CDR3 DNA sequence: TGTGCCAGCAAGGAAGGCAACGAAAAACTGTTTTTT.